In its sample, the clone carrying this T cell receptor beta chain was seen a few times. What it recognizes is unknown. The CDR3 extends over 16 amino acids. The germline gives CDR1 SGHDT, CDR2 YYEEEE. After removal of 3 bases from V and 5 bases from J, the junction contained 9 bases not matched to a gene. The data stem from a study of radiotherapy plus CTLA-4 blockade in lung cancer. Each patient with chemo-refractory metastatic non-small-cell lung cancer was treated with focal radiation plus CTLA-4 blockade using ipilimumab. The data were produced by immunoSEQ multiplex PCR, yet TCRdb's version contains in-frame clones alone and is incomplete. The table lists approximately 81,000 clones, around 78% of them singletons. Study-wide results and caveats: In blood, after radiotherapy plus ipilimumab, tumor-derived TCR clones expanded. Interferon-beta, together with early blood T cell clone dynamics, reportedly best predicted response.

This chain links TRBV5-6 with TRBJ2-1; TRBD2 matches at 9 bases. The sequence derives from a human donor with non-small cell lung cancer who had a partial response to radiotherapy plus ipilimumab. Some clones in this sample may be carry-over from other donors' samples. The sequencing here drew on peripheral blood, taken from a patient treated with radiotherapy plus ipilimumab. CDR3 loop: CASSWGASGIDNEQFF. Written as DNA, the CDR3 is TGTGCCAGCAGCTGGGGTGCTAGCGGGATCGACAATGAGCAGTTCTTC.